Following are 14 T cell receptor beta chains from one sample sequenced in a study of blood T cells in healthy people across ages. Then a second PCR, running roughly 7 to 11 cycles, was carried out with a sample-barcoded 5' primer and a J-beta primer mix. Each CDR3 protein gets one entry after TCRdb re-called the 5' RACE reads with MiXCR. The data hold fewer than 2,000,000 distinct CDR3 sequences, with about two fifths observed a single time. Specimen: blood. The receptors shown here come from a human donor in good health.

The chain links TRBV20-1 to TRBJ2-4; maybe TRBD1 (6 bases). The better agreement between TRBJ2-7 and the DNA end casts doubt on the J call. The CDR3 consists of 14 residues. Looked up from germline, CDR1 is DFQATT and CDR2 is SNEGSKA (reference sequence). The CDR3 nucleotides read TGCAGTGCTAGTATCGGGACAATGAAATACGAGCAGTACTTC. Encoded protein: CSASIGTMKYEQYF.

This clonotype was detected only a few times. The CDR3 coding sequence is TGTGCCAGCAGCTTACTTATCGGCCGGGGGGAACAAGAGACCCAGTACTTC. The encoded protein is CASSLLIGRGEQETQYF. The rearrangement uses TRBV7-9 and TRBJ2-5, with 7 bases aligning to TRBD2. V was clipped by 2 bases and J by 2 bases; unmatched bases: 11. The germline CDR1 and CDR2 sequences are SEHNR and FQNEAQ (reference sequence). The CDR3 runs 17 residues.

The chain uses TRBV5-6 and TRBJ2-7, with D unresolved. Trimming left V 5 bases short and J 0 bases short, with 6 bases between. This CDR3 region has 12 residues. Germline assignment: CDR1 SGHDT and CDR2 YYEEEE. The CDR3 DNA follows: TGTGCCAGCAGACAGACCTCCTACGAGCAGTACTTC. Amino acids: CASRQTSYEQYF. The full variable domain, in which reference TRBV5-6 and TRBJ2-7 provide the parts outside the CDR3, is DAGVTQSPTHLIKTRGQQVTLRCSPKSGHDTVSWYQQALGQGPQFIFQYYEEEERQRGNFPDRFSGHQFPNYSSELNVNALLLGDSALYLCASRQTSYEQYFGPGTRLTVT.

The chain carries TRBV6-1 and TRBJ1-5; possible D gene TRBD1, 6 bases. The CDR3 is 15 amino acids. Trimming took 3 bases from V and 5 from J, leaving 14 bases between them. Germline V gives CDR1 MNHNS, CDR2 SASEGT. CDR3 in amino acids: CASSDWQGSHQPQHF. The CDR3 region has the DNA TGTGCCAGCAGTGATTGGCAGGGGTCCCATCAGCCCCAGCATTTT.

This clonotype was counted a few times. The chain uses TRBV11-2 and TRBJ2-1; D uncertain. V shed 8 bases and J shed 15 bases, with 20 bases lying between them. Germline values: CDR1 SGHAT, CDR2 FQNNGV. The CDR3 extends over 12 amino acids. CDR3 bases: TGTGCCAGCGCCACCTCAAGTAGGGTCGGGTTCTTC. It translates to CASATSSRVGFF.

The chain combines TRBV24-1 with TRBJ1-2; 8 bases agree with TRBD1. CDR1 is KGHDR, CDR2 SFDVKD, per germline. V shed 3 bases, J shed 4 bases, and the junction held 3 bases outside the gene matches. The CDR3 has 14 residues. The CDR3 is CATSDVGTGYGYTF. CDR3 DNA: TGTGCCACCAGTGATGTTGGGACAGGCTATGGCTACACCTTC.

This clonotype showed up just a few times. The CDR3 loop is CASSLEGHSGANVLTF. As DNA, the CDR3 is TGCGCCAGCAGCTTGGAGGGACATTCAGGGGCCAACGTCCTGACTTTC. This chain connects TRBV5-1 to TRBJ2-6, with a tentative D call TRBD1 (6 bases). Germline V CDR1 and CDR2: SGHRS, YFSETQ. CDR3 length equals 16 residues. Trimming left V 0 bases short and J 4 bases short, with 11 bases between.

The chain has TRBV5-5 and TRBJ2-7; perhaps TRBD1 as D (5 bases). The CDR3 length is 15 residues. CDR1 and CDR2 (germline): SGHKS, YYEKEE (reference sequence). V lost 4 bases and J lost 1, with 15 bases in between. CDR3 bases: TGTGCCAGCAGCCCCCCCGGCAGGGTGTCCTACGAGCAGTACTTC. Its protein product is CASSPPGRVSYEQYF. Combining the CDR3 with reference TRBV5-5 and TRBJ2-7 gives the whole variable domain DAGVTQSPTHLIKTRGQQVTLRCSPISGHKSVSWYQQVLGQGPQFIFQYYEKEERGRGNFPDRFSARQFPNYSSELNVNALLLGDSALYLCASSPPGRVSYEQYFGPGTRLTVT.

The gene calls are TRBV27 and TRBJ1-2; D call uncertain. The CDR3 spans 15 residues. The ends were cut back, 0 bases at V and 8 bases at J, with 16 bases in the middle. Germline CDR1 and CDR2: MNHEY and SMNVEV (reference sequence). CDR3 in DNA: TGTGCCAGCAGTTTATCCGGATCCGCTATCGTCGGCTACACCTTC. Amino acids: CASSLSGSAIVGYTF.

CDR3 region: CASSPTGNSGNTIYF. CDR3 bases: TGTGCCAGCTCCCCTACAGGGAACTCTGGAAACACCATATATTTT. The chain joins TRBV18 to TRBJ1-3; a weak D match, TRBD1 (6 bases). CDR3 size: 15 residues. The V end lost 6 bases, the J end lost 0 bases, and 12 bases lay between the germline ends. Germline V CDR1 and CDR2: KGHSH, LQKENI.

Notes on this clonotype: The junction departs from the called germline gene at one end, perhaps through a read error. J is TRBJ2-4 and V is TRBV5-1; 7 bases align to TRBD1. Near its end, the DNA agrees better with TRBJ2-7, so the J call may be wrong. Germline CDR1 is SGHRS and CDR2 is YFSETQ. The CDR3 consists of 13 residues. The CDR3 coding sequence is TGCGCCAGCGGCTTGTCCAACAGGGGCGAGCAGTACTTC. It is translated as CASGLSNRGEQYF.

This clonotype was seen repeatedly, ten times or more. The chain's CDR3 is CSVAPPGTWDEQYF. As DNA, the CDR3 is TGCAGCGTTGCCCCTCCAGGAACTTGGGACGAGCAGTACTTC. The chain has TRBV29-1 and TRBJ2-7; D unresolved. The CDR3 is 14 amino acids. V shed 4 bases and J shed 5 bases, with 18 bases lying between them. The V gene's germline CDR1 is SQVTM and CDR2 ANQGSEA.

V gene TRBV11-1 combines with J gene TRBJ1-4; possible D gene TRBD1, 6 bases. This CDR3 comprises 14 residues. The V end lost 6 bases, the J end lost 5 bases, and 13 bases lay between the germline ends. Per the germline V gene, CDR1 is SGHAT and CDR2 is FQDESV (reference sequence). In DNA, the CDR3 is TGTGCCAGCAGACAAGACAGGCGGAATGAAAAACTGTTTTTT. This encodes CASRQDRRNEKLFF.

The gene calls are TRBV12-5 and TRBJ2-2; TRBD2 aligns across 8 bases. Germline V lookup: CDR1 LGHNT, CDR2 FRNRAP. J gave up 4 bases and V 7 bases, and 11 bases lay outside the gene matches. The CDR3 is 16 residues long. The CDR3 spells CASVLTGGRPTGELFF. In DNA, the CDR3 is TGTGCTAGTGTCTTAACGGGGGGGCGTCCCACCGGGGAGCTGTTTTTT.